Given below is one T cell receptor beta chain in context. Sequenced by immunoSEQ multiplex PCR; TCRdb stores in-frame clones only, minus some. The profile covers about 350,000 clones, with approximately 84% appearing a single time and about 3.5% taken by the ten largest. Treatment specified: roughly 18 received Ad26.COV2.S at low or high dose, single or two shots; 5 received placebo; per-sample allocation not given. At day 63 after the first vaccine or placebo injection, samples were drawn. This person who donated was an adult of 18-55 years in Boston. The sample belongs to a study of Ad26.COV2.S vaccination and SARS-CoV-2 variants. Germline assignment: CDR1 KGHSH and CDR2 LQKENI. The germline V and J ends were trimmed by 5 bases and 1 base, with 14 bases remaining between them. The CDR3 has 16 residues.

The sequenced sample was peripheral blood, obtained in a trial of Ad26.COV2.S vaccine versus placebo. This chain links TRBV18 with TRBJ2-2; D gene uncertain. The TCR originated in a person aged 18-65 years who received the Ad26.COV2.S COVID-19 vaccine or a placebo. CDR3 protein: CASSAPLRQNTGELFF. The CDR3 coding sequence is TGTGCCAGCTCAGCCCCTCTTCGACAGAACACCGGGGAGCTGTTTTTT.